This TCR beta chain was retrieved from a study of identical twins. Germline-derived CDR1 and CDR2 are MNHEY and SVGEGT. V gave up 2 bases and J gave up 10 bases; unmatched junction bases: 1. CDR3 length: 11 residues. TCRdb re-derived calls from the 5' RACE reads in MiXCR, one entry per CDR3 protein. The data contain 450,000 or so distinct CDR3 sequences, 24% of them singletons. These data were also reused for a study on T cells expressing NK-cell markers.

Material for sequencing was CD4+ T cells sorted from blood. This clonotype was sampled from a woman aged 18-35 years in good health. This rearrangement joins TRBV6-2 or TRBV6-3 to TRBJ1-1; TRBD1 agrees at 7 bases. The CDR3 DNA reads TGTGCCAGCAGTTACAGGGGGCCAGCTTTCTTT. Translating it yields CASSYRGPAFF.